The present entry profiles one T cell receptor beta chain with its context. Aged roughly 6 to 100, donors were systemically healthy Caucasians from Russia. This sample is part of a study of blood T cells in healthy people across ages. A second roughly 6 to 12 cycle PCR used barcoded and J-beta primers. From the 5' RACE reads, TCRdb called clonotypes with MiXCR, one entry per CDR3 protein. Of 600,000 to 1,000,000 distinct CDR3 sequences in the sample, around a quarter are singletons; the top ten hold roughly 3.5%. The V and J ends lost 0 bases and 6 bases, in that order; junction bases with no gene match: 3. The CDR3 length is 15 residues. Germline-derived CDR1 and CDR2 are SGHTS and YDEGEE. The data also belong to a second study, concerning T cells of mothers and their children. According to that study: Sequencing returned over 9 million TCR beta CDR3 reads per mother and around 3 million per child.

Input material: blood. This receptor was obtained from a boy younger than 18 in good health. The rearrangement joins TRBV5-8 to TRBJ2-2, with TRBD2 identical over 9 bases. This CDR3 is CASSLVGTSPGELFF. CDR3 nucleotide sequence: TGTGCCAGCAGCTTGGTGGGGACTAGCCCCGGGGAGCTGTTTTTT.